The rows below give T cell receptor beta chains drawn from one sample of a study of patients and donors after allogeneic stem cell transplantation. TCRdb reprocessed the RT-PCR reads with MiXCR, giving one entry per CDR3 protein. The sample includes approximately 220,000 distinct CDR3 sequences, over 30% of them seen just once. Material: blood, either unsorted or a sorted T cell fraction (not recorded which). These receptors all stem from a human donor who was either an allogeneic HSCT recipient or a stem cell or donor lymphocyte infusion donor (not recorded which). It is not recorded whose cells these are; they may come from a transplant donor. CDR3s include the opening cysteine and the closing phenylalanine or tryptophan. Each record gives: D gene, V gene, clone size, J gene, CDR3 protein, CDR3 DNA. D genes are given only for firm matches. Not every row has a clone size; where given, it reads once, few, many or a size class.

TRBD1	TRBV5-6	.	TRBJ1-2	CASSIPSGTGGRGYTF	TGTGCCAGCAGCATACCCTCCGGGACAGGGGGCCGGGGCTACACCTTC
.	TRBV12-3/TRBV12-4	.	TRBJ1-1	CASTPTGVDTEAFF	TGTGCCAGCACCCCGACAGGAGTCGACACTGAAGCTTTCTTT
.	TRBV29-1	.	TRBJ2-5	CSVGPGEETQYF	TGCAGCGTTGGGCCAGGGGAAGAGACCCAGTACTTC
.	TRBV5-1	.	TRBJ1-2	CASSPRWEGGYTF	TGCGCCAGCAGCCCACGGTGGGAGGGCGGCTACACCTTC
TRBD1	TRBV7-9	.	TRBJ2-7	CASSQTGGSSSYEQYF	TGTGCCAGCAGCCAAACAGGGGGATCTAGCTCCTACGAGCAGTACTTC
.	TRBV15	.	TRBJ1-1	CATSRGQENTEAFF	TGTGCCACCAGCAGGGGCCAAGAGAACACTGAAGCTTTCTTT
TRBD1	TRBV29-1	.	TRBJ2-5	CSVDSGGGTQYF	TGCAGCGTTGATTCAGGGGGTGGCACCCAGTACTTC
.	TRBV12-3/TRBV12-4	.	TRBJ1-1	CASSLGRPYTEAFF	TGTGCCAGCAGTTTGGGCAGGCCCTACACTGAAGCTTTCTTT
.	TRBV6-5	few	TRBJ1-6	CASSLQISGVRSPLHF	TGTGCCAGCAGTCTACAGATTTCGGGGGTAAGATCACCCCTCCACTTT
.	TRBV5-1	few	TRBJ1-1	CASSLAGTYTEAFF	TGCGCCAGCAGCTTGGCTGGGACTTACACTGAAGCTTTCTTT
.	TRBV3-1	.	TRBJ2-7	CASSPLRGEQYF	TGTGCCAGCAGCCCCCTTCGGGGTGAGCAGTACTTC
.	TRBV20-1	.	TRBJ2-7	CSADASTLRVGYEQYF	TGCAGTGCTGATGCCTCGACTCTCAGAGTCGGCTACGAGCAGTACTTC
.	TRBV5-1	many	TRBJ1-6	CASSLFMSSYNSPLHF	TGCGCCAGCAGCTTGTTCATGAGCTCCTATAATTCACCCCTCCACTTT
.	TRBV12-3/TRBV12-4	few	TRBJ1-4	CASSRRAKGGKLFF	TGTGCCAGCAGTCGCCGGGCAAAGGGAGGAAAACTGTTTTTT
.	TRBV21-1	.	TRBJ1-5	CASSKGGQGGNQPQHF	TGTGCCAGCAGCAAAGGGGGACAGGGTGGCAATCAGCCCCAGCATTTT
TRBD1	TRBV4-3	.	TRBJ2-1	CASSQDLDRNRRSDNEQFF	TGCGCCAGCAGCCAAGATCTGGACAGGAATCGAAGAAGCGACAATGAGCAGTTCTTC
.	TRBV7-2	few	TRBJ1-2	CASPPGGENYGYTF	TGTGCCAGCCCTCCCGGGGGCGAGAACTATGGCTACACCTTC
.	TRBV6-6	few	TRBJ1-3	CAAGPSSGNTIYF	TGTGCCGCCGGGCCGAGCTCTGGAAACACCATATATTTT
.	TRBV6-6	.	TRBJ1-2	CASSYPTVHQGYTF	TGTGCCAGCAGTTATCCGACAGTCCATCAGGGCTACACCTTC